The rows below give T cell receptor beta chains drawn from one sample of a study of blood T cells in healthy people across ages. One entry per CDR3 protein results from TCRdb running MiXCR on the 5' RACE reads. The sample has 1,500,000 or so distinct CDR3 sequences, 59% seen once; the top ten hold 6.5% to 8.5%. The sequencing sample was made of blood. Every receptor here comes from a man younger than 35 in good health. Each CDR3 is given with its conserved first and last residue. Each record gives: clone size, V gene, CDR3 length, D gene, J gene, CDR3 DNA, CDR3 protein. A D gene is named only where the DNA matches it firmly. For some rows the clone size is stated as once, few or many, or as a class when expanded; others skip it.

few	TRBV10-3	15	TRBD1	TRBJ2-3	TGTGCCATCAGTGGTACAGGGGGCGAGGCGGATACGCAGTATTTT	CAISGTGGEADTQYF
-	TRBV5-1	16	TRBD1	TRBJ2-2	TGCGCCAAAACGACAGGGTTCCCCGCGAACACCGGGGAGCTGTTTTTT	CAKTTGFPANTGELFF
-	TRBV29-1	11	-	TRBJ1-2	TGCAGCGTAGTAAGGGACGCTGGCTACACCTTC	CSVVRDAGYTF
-	TRBV2	14	-	TRBJ2-1	TGTGCCAGCAGTAATTTGAAGCGAGAGGGTAAGCAGTTCTTC	CASSNLKREGKQFF
-	TRBV9	15	-	TRBJ2-7	TGTGCCAGCAGCGTAGCAGCAGGGTTTTCCTACGAGCAGTACTTC	CASSVAAGFSYEQYF
few	TRBV6-5	14	TRBD1	TRBJ2-7	TGTGCCAGCCTTCGCTGGGACAGGGACAACGAGCAGTACTTC	CASLRWDRDNEQYF
-	TRBV5-1	13	-	TRBJ1-2	TGCGCCAGCAGCATAACCGATTCCTATGGCTACACCTTC	CASSITDSYGYTF
-	TRBV6-5	15	-	TRBJ1-2	TGTGCCAGCAGTTACGCTCCACCGCCGGGCTATGGCTACACCTTC	CASSYAPPPGYGYTF
many	TRBV5-1	15	-	TRBJ2-1	TGTGCCAGCAGCTTAGGGGACTCCTCCTACAATGAGCAGTTCTTC	CASSLGDSSYNEQFF
few	TRBV27	13	-	TRBJ2-7	TGTGCCAGCAGTTGGGGACCCGCCTACGAGCAGTACTTC	CASSWGPAYEQYF
-	TRBV7-9	15	TRBD2	TRBJ2-1	TGTGCCAGCAGAGCCAGCGGGGCCTCTTACGGTGAGCAGTTCTTC	CASRASGASYGEQFF
-	TRBV30	10	-	TRBJ1-1	TGTGCCTGGAGTGAGAGACAAGCTTTCTTT	CAWSERQAFF
-	TRBV21-1	16	-	TRBJ2-4	TGTGCCAGCAGCAAACAGGTCTGCCTAGCCAAAAACATTCAGTACTTC	CASSKQVCLAKNIQYF
few	TRBV20-1	13	-	TRBJ2-5	TGCAGTGCTACACGGGACCGAGCGGAGACCCAGTACTTC	CSATRDRAETQYF
-	TRBV24-1	15	TRBD2	TRBJ2-5	TGTGCCACCAGTGATTTGCTCGCGGGGGAAGAGACCCAGTACTTC	CATSDLLAGEETQYF
-	TRBV4-2	18	-	TRBJ2-3	TGTGCCAGCAGCCAAGATCCTACCGGGACTCTTCCTGGGGGTACGCAGTATTTT	CASSQDPTGTLPGGTQYF
few	TRBV6-5	14	-	TRBJ2-3	TGTGCCAGCAGTTCAGGCCCAATCACAGATACGCAGTATTTT	CASSSGPITDTQYF
few	TRBV27	16	-	TRBJ2-1	TGTGCCAGCAGTTTATATGGGGAATTTTCCTACAATGAGCAGTTCTTC	CASSLYGEFSYNEQFF
-	TRBV7-2	15	TRBD2	TRBJ2-3	TGTGCCAGCAGCTTAGGGAATAGCGGGGGGGATACGCGGTATTTT	CASSLGNSGGDTRYF
few	TRBV24-1	11	-	TRBJ1-2	TGTGCCACCAGTGCCCTGGAAGGCTACACCTTC	CATSALEGYTF
-	TRBV5-6	14	TRBD1	TRBJ2-7	TGTGCCAGCGCCAAGGACAGGGTTCCCTACGAGCAGTACTTC	CASAKDRVPYEQYF
-	TRBV28	15	-	TRBJ2-3	TGTGCCAGCAGTCGACAGGCAAGGTGGAAAGATACGCAGTATTTT	CASSRQARWKDTQYF
-	TRBV18	15	-	TRBJ1-6	TGTGCCAGCTCACCACAACAGGGAAGTAATTCACCCCTCCACTTT	CASSPQQGSNSPLHF
-	TRBV29-1	13	-	TRBJ2-7	TGCAGCGTTCTCCCGGGGCAATCCTACGAGCAGTACTTC	CSVLPGQSYEQYF
-	TRBV29-1	12	TRBD1	TRBJ1-1	TGCAGCGTTACAGGGGGCGCGACTGAAGCTTTCTTT	CSVTGGATEAFF
once	TRBV6-2/TRBV6-3	15	-	TRBJ1-1	TGTGCCAGTGCCCCCAGAGGCCTTATGAACACTGAAGCTTTCTTT	CASAPRGLMNTEAFF
-	TRBV4-1	11	-	TRBJ1-1	TGCGCCAGCAGCCGGGCCCAAGAAGCTTTCTTT	CASSRAQEAFF
-	TRBV24-1	14	TRBD1	TRBJ2-1	TGTGCCACCAGGGGACAGGGTGAGAACAATGAGCAGTTCTTC	CATRGQGENNEQFF
-	TRBV4-1	17	-	TRBJ2-5	TGCGCCAGCAGCCAAGTCTTAAGGAGGACACAACAAGAGACCCAGTACTTC	CASSQVLRRTQQETQYF
-	TRBV10-3	13	TRBD1	TRBJ1-1	TGTGCCAACGCGGGACAGCCGAACACTGAAGCTTTCTTT	CANAGQPNTEAFF
few	TRBV20-1	15	-	TRBJ2-5	TGCAGTGCTACCCAAAAAGCGCAGGACCAAGAGACCCAGTACTTC	CSATQKAQDQETQYF
-	TRBV6-1	16	TRBD1	TRBJ1-6	TGTGCCAGCACCTCCGATAGGACAGGGAGGGGTTCACCCCTCCACTTT	CASTSDRTGRGSPLHF
many	TRBV28	15	TRBD1	TRBJ1-5	TGTGCCAGCAGTCCATACGACAGGGTCAATCAGCCCCAGCATTTT	CASSPYDRVNQPQHF
-	TRBV3-1	17	-	TRBJ2-3	TGTGCCAGCAGCCAAGATAGCCCACCAGGGGAGTCGGGTACGCAGTATTTT	CASSQDSPPGESGTQYF
-	TRBV12-3/TRBV12-4	12	-	TRBJ2-4	TGTGCCAGCAGGCCCCGGCCGAACATTCAGTACTTC	CASRPRPNIQYF
-	TRBV6-5	13	-	TRBJ2-2	TGTGCCAGCAGCTGGACTCGGGGCGGGGAGCTGTTTTTT	CASSWTRGGELFF
-	TRBV15	14	-	TRBJ2-7	TGTGCCACCAGCAGAGACAGGAATACCTACGAGCAGTACTTC	CATSRDRNTYEQYF
-	TRBV7-2	13	-	TRBJ1-4	TGTGCCAGCCGCGCCACAACTAATGAAAAACTGTTTTTT	CASRATTNEKLFF
-	TRBV13	14	-	TRBJ1-2	TGTGCCAGCAGCTCGGGCCGGAATAACTATGGCTACACCTTC	CASSSGRNNYGYTF
-	TRBV5-1	16	TRBD2	TRBJ2-3	TGCGCCAGCAGTCTATCCGGGACTAGCGGCACAGATACGCAGTATTTT	CASSLSGTSGTDTQYF
few	TRBV7-2	15	TRBD2	TRBJ2-7	TGTGCCAGCAGCGTGACTAGCGGGAGGGCCAGAGAGCAGTACTTC	CASSVTSGRAREQYF
few	TRBV12-3/TRBV12-4	13	TRBD1	TRBJ2-7	TGTGCCAGCAACCTCGGGACAGGGGTCGAGCAGTACTTC	CASNLGTGVEQYF
-	TRBV25-1	13	-	TRBJ1-5	TGTGCCAGCAGTGGTGGTTCTGGCCAGCCCCAGCATTTT	CASSGGSGQPQHF
once	TRBV7-8	19	-	TRBJ2-6	TGTGCCAGCAGCTTAATTATTCGGACTACCCACTCTGGGGCCAACGTCCTGACTTTC	CASSLIIRTTHSGANVLTF
-	TRBV20-1	15	TRBD2	TRBJ2-5	TGCAGTGCTAGAGAGGCCCGGGGGGGGCAAGAGACCCAGTACTTC	CSAREARGGQETQYF
few	TRBV12-3/TRBV12-4	17	TRBD2	TRBJ2-5	TGTGCCAGCAGCCCTATTGACTCTAGCGGGAGTAGCGAGACCCAGTACTTC	CASSPIDSSGSSETQYF
-	TRBV2	14	-	TRBJ1-1	TGTGCCACCGGACAGCTCGCCTCTGGCACTGAAGCTTTCTTT	CATGQLASGTEAFF
-	TRBV29-1	15	-	TRBJ1-2	TGCAGCGTTGAAGATGCGGGGCAAGCCGTTTATGGCTACACCTTC	CSVEDAGQAVYGYTF
-	TRBV5-6	16	-	TRBJ2-2	TGTGCCAGCAGCTTTATCATGAAAGGGAAGGCCGGGGAGCTGTTTTTT	CASSFIMKGKAGELFF
-	TRBV7-9	13	TRBD2	TRBJ2-7	TGTGCCAGCAGCACGACTAGCGTGAGGGAGCAGTACTTC	CASSTTSVREQYF
-	TRBV29-1	15	-	TRBJ2-5	TGCAGCGTCTCTGGGGGGGCGAATTTTACGGAGACCCAGTACTTC	CSVSGGANFTETQYF
-	TRBV30	13	-	TRBJ1-1	TGTGCCTGGAGGGGCGGAGGGTACACTGAAGCTTTCTTT	CAWRGGGYTEAFF
-	TRBV6-5	16	TRBD1	TRBJ1-2	TGTGCCAGCAGTAGGGACAGCCACCGGGATGTCTATGGCTACACCTTC	CASSRDSHRDVYGYTF
-	TRBV7-2	15	-	TRBJ2-1	TGTGCCAGCAGCTTAGAGGTACGCGGGAACAATGAGCAGTTCTTC	CASSLEVRGNNEQFF
-	TRBV24-1	12	-	TRBJ2-2	TGTGCCACCAGATCTTCGTCAGGGGAGCTGTTTTTT	CATRSSSGELFF